This T cell receptor beta chain was sequenced during a study of cytomegalovirus exposure and HLA in healthy donors. Amplification used 60 Vbeta primers and 13 Jbeta primers. Here immunoSEQ multiplex PCR was the method, and the copy in TCRdb shows in-frame clones only, minus some. The data contain approximately 130,000 clones, about 80% of them seen just once; the ten biggest clones take up 2.5% to 3%. Trimming left V 0 bases short and J 1 base short, with 10 bases between. CDR3 size: 15 residues. Germline lookup yields CDR1 SGHRS and CDR2 YFSETQ. The gene calls are TRBV5-1 and TRBJ1-1; D not resolved. Sequencing was carried out using PBMCs. This clonotype originated in a boy between 2 and 10 years old in good health and CMV-seronegative. The CDR3 sequence is CASSLADLRNTEAFF. The CDR3 nucleotides read TGCGCCAGCAGCTTGGCCGATCTTAGGAACACTGAAGCTTTCTTT.